This TCR beta chain was identified in a study of blood T cells in healthy people across ages. Across the study: When template switching was applied, about one barcoded beta molecule was captured per two T cells.

The CDR3 is 15 residues long. V shed 2 bases, J shed 2 bases, and the junction held 3 bases outside the gene matches. CDR1 and CDR2 from the germline V gene are KGHDR and SFDVKD. This clonotype came up a few times. Alongside a J-beta primer mix, a sample-barcoded 5' primer served in a second PCR lasting about 7 to 11 cycles. Template switching added a 12-random-nucleotide identifier to every cDNA molecule. The yield of each sample was at least 2.5 million CDR3-containing paired-end reads. One entry per CDR3 protein results from TCRdb running MiXCR on the 5' RACE reads. The repertoire holds over a million distinct CDR3 sequences, with 42% as singletons. Every sample had a minimum of 6.5 million PBMCs isolated.

The chain couples TRBV24-1 to TRBJ2-3; 7 nucleotides match TRBD2. The receptor was isolated from a woman aged 18-35 years in good health. The specimen was blood. The CDR3 DNA is TGTGCCACCAGTGATTCTGGGACTATCACAGATACGCAGTATTTT. It is translated as CATSDSGTITDTQYF.